These 5 T cell receptor beta chains were all obtained from the same sample, sequenced in a study of shared clonotypes between healthy human individuals. Assay: immunoSEQ multiplex PCR; the TCRdb copy retains only in-frame clones and omits some. This table has over a million clones, roughly 96% appearing once. The sample taken for sequencing was naive CD4+ T cells sorted from blood. Noted subset: CD45RA+ positively selected. Receptor source: a man in his thirties or forties in good health.

Notes on this clone: The sample contains more than one DNA sequence encoding this CDR3. The chain is built from TRBV6-5 and TRBJ2-3, with a tentative D call TRBD2 (5 bases). The CDR3 extends over 15 amino acids. Trimming stripped 0 bases from V and 0 bases from J, with 7 bases between. Germline CDR1 reads MNHEY; CDR2 reads SVGAGI. The CDR3 region has the DNA TGTGCCAGCAGTTACTCGCGGGCGAGCACAGATACGCAGTATTTT. It translates to CASSYSRASTDTQYF.

CDR3 residues: CASETVGATNEKLFF. The CDR3 coding sequence is TGTGCCAGCGAGACAGTGGGTGCAACTAATGAAAAACTGTTTTTT. The gene calls are TRBV28 and TRBJ1-4; D might be TRBD1 (5 bases). Germline V lookup: CDR1 MDHEN, CDR2 SYDVKM. This CDR3 is built from 15 residues. The V end lost 8 bases, the J end lost 0 bases, and 13 bases lay between the germline ends.

This chain links TRBV5-4 with TRBJ2-2; possible D gene TRBD1, 5 bases. The CDR3 totals 14 residues. V was cut by 5 bases and J by 1 base, with 9 bases left in between. The V gene's germline CDR1 is SGHNT and CDR2 YYREEE (reference sequence). The CDR3 loop is CASRSQGNTGELFF. DNA of the CDR3: TGTGCCAGCAGATCGCAGGGGAACACCGGGGAGCTGTTTTTT.

V usage is TRBV7-9 and J usage is TRBJ1-2, with 7 nucleotides matching TRBD1. CDR3 size: 17 residues. Germline CDR1 and CDR2: SEHNR and FQNEAQ (reference sequence). V dropped 6 bases and J dropped 4; count of bases not matched to a gene: 17. The CDR3 protein is CASRTTTGQNTFYGYTF. The CDR3 nucleotides are TGTGCCAGCAGAACCACAACGGGACAGAATACCTTCTATGGCTACACCTTC.

The V and J genes are TRBV5-1 and TRBJ1-3, with D unresolved. CDR3 length equals 17 residues. V lost 3 bases and J 2 bases, leaving 18 bases between the germline ends. CDR1 is SGHRS and CDR2 is YFSETQ in the germline V gene. The CDR3 is CASSSVAVGMPGNTIYF. In DNA, the CDR3 is TGCGCCAGCAGCTCGGTTGCTGTGGGAATGCCTGGAAACACCATATATTTT.